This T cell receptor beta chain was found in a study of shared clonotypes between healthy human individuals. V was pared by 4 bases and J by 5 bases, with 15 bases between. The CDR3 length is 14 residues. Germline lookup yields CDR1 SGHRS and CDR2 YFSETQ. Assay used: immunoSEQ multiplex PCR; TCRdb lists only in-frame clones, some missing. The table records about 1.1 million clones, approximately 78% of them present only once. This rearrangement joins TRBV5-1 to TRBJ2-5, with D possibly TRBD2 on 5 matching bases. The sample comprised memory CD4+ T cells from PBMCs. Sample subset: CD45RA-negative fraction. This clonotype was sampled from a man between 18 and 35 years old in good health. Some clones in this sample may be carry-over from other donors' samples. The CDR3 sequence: CASSVSGSSETQYF. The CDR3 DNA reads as TGCGCCAGCAGCGTCTCGGGGTCATCGGAGACCCAGTACTTC.